This TCR beta chain was identified in a study of blood T cell repertoires in COVID-19. The overall study: Samples taken during acute and convalescent COVID-19 were collected in the United States, Italy and Spain.

The V and J ends lost 3 bases and 6 bases, in that order; junction bases with no gene match: 9. Germline V gives CDR1 SGHVS, CDR2 FNYEAQ. The CDR3 loop spans 16 amino acids. In the original workflow: Using reference gene primer amplification, nucleated cell counts were estimated. Repertoires were generated with immunoSEQ multiplex PCR, while TCRdb's copy carries only in-frame clones and drops some. That table is the source of V, J and clone size, and D and trimming were worked out from the DNA. The data hold under 85,000 clones, with over 75% observed a single time. This chain uses TRBV7-6 with TRBJ2-2; TRBD1 matches at 8 bases. The sequence was collected from a human donor in a cohort sampled during active COVID-19. Material for sequencing was peripheral blood. The CDR3 nucleotides are TGTGCCAGCAGCTTTCGACAGGGGATTATCCCCGGGGAGCTGTTTTTT. Translating it yields CASSFRQGIIPGELFF.